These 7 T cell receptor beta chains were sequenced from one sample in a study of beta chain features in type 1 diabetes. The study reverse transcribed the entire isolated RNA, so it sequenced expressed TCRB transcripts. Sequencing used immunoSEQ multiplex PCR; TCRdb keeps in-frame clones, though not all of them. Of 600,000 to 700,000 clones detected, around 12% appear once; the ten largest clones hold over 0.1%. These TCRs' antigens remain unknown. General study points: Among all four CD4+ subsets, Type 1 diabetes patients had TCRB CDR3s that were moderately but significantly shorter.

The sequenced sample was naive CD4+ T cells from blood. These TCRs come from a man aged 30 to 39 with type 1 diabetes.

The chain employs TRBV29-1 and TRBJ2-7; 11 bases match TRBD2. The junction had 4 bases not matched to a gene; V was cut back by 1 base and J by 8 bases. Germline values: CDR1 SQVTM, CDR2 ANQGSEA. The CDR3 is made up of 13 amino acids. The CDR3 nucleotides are TGCAGCGTTGAAGGACTAGCGGGGAGACAGCAGTACTTC. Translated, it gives CSVEGLAGRQQYF.

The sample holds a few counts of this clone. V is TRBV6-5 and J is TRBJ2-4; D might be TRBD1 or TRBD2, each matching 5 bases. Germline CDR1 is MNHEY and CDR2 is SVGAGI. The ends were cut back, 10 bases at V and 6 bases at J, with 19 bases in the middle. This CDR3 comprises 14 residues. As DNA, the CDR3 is TGTGCCACCCGAGAGGGGAGTGCTACAAACATTCAGTACTTC. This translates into CATREGSATNIQYF.

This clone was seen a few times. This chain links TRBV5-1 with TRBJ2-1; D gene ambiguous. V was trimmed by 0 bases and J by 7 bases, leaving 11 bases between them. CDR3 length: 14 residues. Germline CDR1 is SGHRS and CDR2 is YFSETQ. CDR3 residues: CASSLVGYTNEQFF. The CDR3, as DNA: TGCGCCAGCAGCTTGGTAGGCTATACTAATGAGCAGTTCTTC. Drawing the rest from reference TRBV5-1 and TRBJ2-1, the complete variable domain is KAGVTQTPRYLIKTRGQQVTLSCSPISGHRSVSWYQQTPGQGLQFLFEYFSETQRNKGNFPGRFSGRQFSNSRSEMNVSTLELGDSALYLCASSLVGYTNEQFFGPGTRLTVL.

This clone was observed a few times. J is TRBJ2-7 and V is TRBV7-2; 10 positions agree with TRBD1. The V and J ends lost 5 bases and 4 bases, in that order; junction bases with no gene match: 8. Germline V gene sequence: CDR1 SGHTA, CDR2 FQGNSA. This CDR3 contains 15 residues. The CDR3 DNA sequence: TGTGCCAGCAGCATGGTCGGGGACAGGGGTTACGAGCAGTACTTC. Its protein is CASSMVGDRGYEQYF.

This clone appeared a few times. The DNA of the CDR3 is TGTGCCATCAGTGAAACAGGGGGCAATGAGCAGTTCTTC. Protein product: CAISETGGNEQFF. The gene calls are TRBV10-3 and TRBJ2-1; 8 bases agree with TRBD1. V trimming: 3 bases; J trimming: 6 bases; junction bases outside the gene matches: 1. Germline-derived CDR1 and CDR2 are ENHRY and SYGVKD. This CDR3 region has 13 residues.

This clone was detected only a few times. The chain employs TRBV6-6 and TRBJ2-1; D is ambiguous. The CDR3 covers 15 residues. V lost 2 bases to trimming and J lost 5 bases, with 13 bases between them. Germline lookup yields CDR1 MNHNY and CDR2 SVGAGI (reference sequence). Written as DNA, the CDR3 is TGTGCCAGCAGTTACGGGTCAGAAGGGCACAATGAGCAGTTCTTC. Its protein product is CASSYGSEGHNEQFF.

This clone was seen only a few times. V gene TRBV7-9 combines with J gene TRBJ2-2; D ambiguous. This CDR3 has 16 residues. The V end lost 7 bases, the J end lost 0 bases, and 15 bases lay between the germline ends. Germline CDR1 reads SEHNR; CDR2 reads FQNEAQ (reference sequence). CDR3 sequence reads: CASINPRHTNTGELFF. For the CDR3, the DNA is TGTGCCAGCATTAACCCCCGGCACACGAACACCGGGGAGCTGTTTTTT.